The source of this TCR beta chain is a study of blood T cell repertoires in COVID-19. Whole-study context: Italy, Spain and the United States were the sources of the convalescent and acute COVID-19 samples. T cells, B-cell-depleted T cells, or PBMCs provided the cDNA or gDNA that served as material.

This clone came up once. The V gene end was trimmed by 5 bases and the J gene end by 7 bases; junction bases not matched to a gene: 11. The CDR3 is 14 residues long. The germline V gene has CDR1 LNHDA and CDR2 SQIVND (reference sequence). Produced via immunoSEQ multiplex PCR; TCRdb's table is partial and in-frame only. The repertoire includes roughly 73,000 clones, approximately 90% of them detected once, and less than 3% sits in the top ten. The clonotype comes from a man in his 70s with active or convalescent COVID-19. Material for sequencing was peripheral blood. This chain links TRBV19 with TRBJ2-7, with 7 nucleotides matching TRBD1. The CDR3: CASSSGSGGREQYF. CDR3 nucleotide sequence: TGTGCCAGTAGTTCCGGGTCAGGGGGTAGGGAGCAGTACTTC.